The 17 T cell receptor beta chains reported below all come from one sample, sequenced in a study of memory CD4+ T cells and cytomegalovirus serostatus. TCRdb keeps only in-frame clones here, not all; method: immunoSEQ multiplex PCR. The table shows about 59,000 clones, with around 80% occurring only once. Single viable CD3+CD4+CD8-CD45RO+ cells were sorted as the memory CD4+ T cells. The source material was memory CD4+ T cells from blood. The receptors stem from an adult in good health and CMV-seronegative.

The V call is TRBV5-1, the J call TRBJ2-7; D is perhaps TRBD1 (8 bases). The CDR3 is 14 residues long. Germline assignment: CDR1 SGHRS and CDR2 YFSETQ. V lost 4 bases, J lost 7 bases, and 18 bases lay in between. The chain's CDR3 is CASSDPQGGREQYF. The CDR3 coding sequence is TGCGCCAGCAGCGACCCACAGGGGGGGCGGGAGCAGTACTTC.

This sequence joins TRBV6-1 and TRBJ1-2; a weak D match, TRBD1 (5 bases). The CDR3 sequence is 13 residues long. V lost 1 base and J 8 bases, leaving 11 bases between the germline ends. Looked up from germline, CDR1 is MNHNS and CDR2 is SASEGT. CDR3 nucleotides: TGTGCCAGCAGTGAAGGGAAGGGGTGGGGCTACACCTTC. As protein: CASSEGKGWGYTF.

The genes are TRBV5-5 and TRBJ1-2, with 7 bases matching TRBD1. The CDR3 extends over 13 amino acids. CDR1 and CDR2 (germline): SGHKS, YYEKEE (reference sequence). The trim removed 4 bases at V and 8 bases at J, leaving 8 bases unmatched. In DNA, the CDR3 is TGTGCCAGCAGCCGACAGGGATCTCGGGGCTACACCTTC. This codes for CASSRQGSRGYTF.

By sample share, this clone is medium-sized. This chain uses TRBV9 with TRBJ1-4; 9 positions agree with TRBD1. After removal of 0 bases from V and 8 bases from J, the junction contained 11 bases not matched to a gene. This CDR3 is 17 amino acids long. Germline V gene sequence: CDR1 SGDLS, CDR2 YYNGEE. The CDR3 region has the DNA TGTGCCAGCAGCGTAGCCCCGGACAGGGGCAAAGGAGAAAAACTGTTTTTT. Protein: CASSVAPDRGKGEKLFF.

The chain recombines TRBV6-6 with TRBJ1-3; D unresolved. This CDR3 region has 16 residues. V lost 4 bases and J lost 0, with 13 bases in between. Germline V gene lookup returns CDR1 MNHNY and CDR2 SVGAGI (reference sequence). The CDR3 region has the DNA TGTGCCAGCAGTTCCACTTCGCGCACCTCTGGAAACACCATATATTTT. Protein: CASSSTSRTSGNTIYF.

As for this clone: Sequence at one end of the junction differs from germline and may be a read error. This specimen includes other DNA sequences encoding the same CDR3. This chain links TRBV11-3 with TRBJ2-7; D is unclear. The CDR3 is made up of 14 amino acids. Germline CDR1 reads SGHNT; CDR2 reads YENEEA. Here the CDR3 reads CASSLVGISYEQYF. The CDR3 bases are TGTGCCAGTAGCTTAGTTGGGATCTCCTACGAGCAGTACTTC.

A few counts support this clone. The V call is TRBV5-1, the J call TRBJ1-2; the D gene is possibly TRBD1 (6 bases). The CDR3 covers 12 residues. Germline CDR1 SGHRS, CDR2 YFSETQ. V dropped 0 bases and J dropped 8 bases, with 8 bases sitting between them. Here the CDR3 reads CASSLDRDGYTF. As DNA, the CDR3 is TGCGCCAGCAGCTTGGACAGGGACGGCTACACCTTC.

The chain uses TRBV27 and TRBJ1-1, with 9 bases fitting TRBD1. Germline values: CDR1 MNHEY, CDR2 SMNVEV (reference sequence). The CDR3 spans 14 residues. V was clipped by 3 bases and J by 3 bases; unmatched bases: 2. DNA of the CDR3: TGTGCCAGCAGTTTCGACAGGGGGGACACTGAAGCTTTCTTT. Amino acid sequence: CASSFDRGDTEAFF.

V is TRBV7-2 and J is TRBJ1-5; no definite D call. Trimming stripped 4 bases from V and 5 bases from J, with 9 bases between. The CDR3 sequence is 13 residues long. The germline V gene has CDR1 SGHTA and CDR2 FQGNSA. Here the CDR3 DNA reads TGTGCCAGCAGCTACCAAATCGATCAGCCCCAGCATTTT. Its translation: CASSYQIDQPQHF.

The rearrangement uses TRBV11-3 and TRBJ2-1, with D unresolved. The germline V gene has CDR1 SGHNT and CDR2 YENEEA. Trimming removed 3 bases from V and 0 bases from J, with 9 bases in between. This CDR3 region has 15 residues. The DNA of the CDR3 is TGTGCCAGCAGCTTTCGAGCCAGCTCCTACAATGAGCAGTTCTTC. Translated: CASSFRASSYNEQFF.

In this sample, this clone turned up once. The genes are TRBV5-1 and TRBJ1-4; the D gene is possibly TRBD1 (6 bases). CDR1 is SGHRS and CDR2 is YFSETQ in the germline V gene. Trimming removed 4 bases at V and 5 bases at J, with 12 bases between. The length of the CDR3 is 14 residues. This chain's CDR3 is CASSQGYRNEKLFF. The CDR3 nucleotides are TGCGCCAGCAGCCAGGGGTACAGAAATGAAAAACTGTTTTTT.

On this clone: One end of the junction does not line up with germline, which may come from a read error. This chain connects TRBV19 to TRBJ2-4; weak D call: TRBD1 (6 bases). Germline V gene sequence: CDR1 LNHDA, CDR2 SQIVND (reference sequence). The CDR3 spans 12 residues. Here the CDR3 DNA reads TGTGCCAGTAGTATAGATTTCGGGACAATACACTTC. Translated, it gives CASSIDFGTIHF.

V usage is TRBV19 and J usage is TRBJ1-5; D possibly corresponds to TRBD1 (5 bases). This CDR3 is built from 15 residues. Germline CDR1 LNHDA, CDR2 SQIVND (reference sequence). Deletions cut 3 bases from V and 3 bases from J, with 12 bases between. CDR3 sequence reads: CASSIAGGDNQPQHF. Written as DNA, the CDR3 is TGTGCCAGTAGTATTGCAGGAGGGGACAATCAGCCCCAGCATTTT.

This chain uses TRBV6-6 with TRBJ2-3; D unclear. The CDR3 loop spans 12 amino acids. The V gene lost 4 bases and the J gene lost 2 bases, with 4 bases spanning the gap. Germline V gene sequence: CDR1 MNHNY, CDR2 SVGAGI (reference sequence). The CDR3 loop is CASSFSTDTQYF. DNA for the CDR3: TGTGCCAGCAGTTTTTCCACAGATACGCAGTATTTT.

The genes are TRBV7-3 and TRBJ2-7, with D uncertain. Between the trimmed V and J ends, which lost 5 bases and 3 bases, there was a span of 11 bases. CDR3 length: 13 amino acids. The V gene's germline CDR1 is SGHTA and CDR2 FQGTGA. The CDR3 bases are TGTGCCAGCAGCCCGGGCCCAGGCTACGAGCAGTACTTC. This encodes CASSPGPGYEQYF.

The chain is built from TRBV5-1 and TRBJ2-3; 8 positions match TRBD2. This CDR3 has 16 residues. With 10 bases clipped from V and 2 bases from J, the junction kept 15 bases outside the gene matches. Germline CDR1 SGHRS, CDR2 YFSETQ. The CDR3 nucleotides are TGCGCCGGACGGGAGGGCAGATCGACGACCACAGATACGCAGTATTTT. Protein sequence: CAGREGRSTTTDTQYF.

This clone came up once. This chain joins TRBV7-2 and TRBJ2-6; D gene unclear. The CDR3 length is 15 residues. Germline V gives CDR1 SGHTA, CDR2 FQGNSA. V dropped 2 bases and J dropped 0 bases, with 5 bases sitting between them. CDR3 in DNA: TGTGCCAGCAGCTTAAGACCCTCTGGGGCCAACGTCCTGACTTTC. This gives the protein CASSLRPSGANVLTF.